These T cell receptor beta chains were read from a single sample in a study of T-cell memory formation after mild COVID-19. TCRdb redid the calling of the 5' RACE reads with MiXCR, one entry per CDR3 protein. The sample carries around 450,000 distinct CDR3 sequences, approximately 24% recorded once. Sequencing input: PBMCs or a T cell subset sorted from them (not recorded which). The receptor set was obtained from an adult woman who had mild COVID-19 (a few samples of this study predate the infection). Cell type and time point are not known. Each CDR3 is given with its conserved first and last residue. The D gene is left open where the match is weak. A clone size is listed for some rows: how often the clone was seen (once, few, many), or a class if it is expanded.

j_call	clone_size	d_call	v_call	cdr3_aa	cdr3_nt
TRBJ1-2	few	NA	TRBV6-5	CASSRAGSEDYGYTF	TGTGCCAGCAGCCGTGCTGGCAGTGAGGACTATGGCTACACCTTC
TRBJ2-7	few	NA	TRBV27	CIETARPGSYEQYF	TGTATCGAGACGGCCAGACCGGGCTCCTACGAGCAGTACTTC
TRBJ2-7	NA	NA	TRBV27	CASSPRRGDVHEQYF	TGTGCCAGCAGTCCTCGGAGGGGCGACGTCCACGAGCAGTACTTC
TRBJ1-5	few	NA	TRBV30	CAWRGALGNQPQHF	TGTGCCTGGCGGGGGGCGTTGGGCAATCAGCCCCAGCATTTT
TRBJ2-2	few	NA	TRBV19	CSSSDGAANTGELFF	TGTTCTAGTAGTGATGGGGCAGCGAACACCGGGGAGCTGTTTTTT
TRBJ1-4	few	NA	TRBV7-2	CASSRPGRGGSGEKLFF	TGTGCCAGCAGCCGCCCTGGGAGAGGGGGTTCGGGAGAAAAACTGTTTTTT
TRBJ2-5	once	NA	TRBV21-1	CASSSTRNQETQYF	TGTGCCAGCAGCTCCACACGGAACCAAGAGACCCAGTACTTC
TRBJ2-1	few	TRBD2	TRBV12-3/TRBV12-4	CASLPGTSENNEQFF	TGTGCCAGCTTGCCCGGGACTAGCGAGAACAATGAGCAGTTCTTC
TRBJ2-7	few	NA	TRBV28	CASSSPRGSGEGHEQYF	TGTGCCAGCAGTTCCCCACGGGGGTCGGGAGAGGGTCACGAGCAGTACTTC
TRBJ2-5	NA	NA	TRBV27	CASSSGPSWYQETQYF	TGTGCCAGCAGTTCCGGACCGTCTTGGTACCAAGAGACCCAGTACTTC
TRBJ2-7	NA	NA	TRBV5-6	CASSLEAISSYEQYF	TGTGCCAGCAGCTTGGAGGCTATCAGCTCCTACGAGCAGTACTTC
TRBJ1-3	NA	TRBD1	TRBV5-1	CASSFTGGEPGNTIYF	TGCGCCAGCAGCTTTACAGGGGGCGAACCTGGAAACACCATATATTTT
TRBJ2-3	few	NA	TRBV7-9	CASSRPTGATDTQYF	TGTGCCAGCAGCCGCCCGACGGGGGCAACAGATACGCAGTATTTT
TRBJ2-1	few	TRBD2	TRBV15	CATSRERLAGMRSEQFF	TGTGCCACCAGCAGAGAAAGACTAGCGGGAATGAGGAGTGAGCAGTTCTTC
TRBJ2-3	NA	NA	TRBV7-9	CASSPEPGAPAGDTQYF	TGTGCCAGCAGCCCCGAACCCGGGGCCCCCGCGGGAGATACGCAGTATTTT
TRBJ1-2	few	NA	TRBV3-1	CASSQGGSRYGYTF	TGTGCCAGCAGCCAAGGGGGAAGTCGCTATGGCTACACCTTC
TRBJ1-2	NA	TRBD1	TRBV5-1	CASRLHSGTGGPGYGYTF	TGCGCCAGCAGACTTCACTCCGGGACAGGGGGACCCGGCTATGGCTACACCTTC
TRBJ2-4	many	TRBD1	TRBV25-1	CASSEVGRTGRTNIQYF	TGTGCCAGCAGTGAAGTAGGAAGGACAGGGCGGACGAACATTCAGTACTTC
TRBJ1-5	NA	NA	TRBV5-6	CASSLGGPAASNQPQHF	TGTGCCAGCAGCTTGGGGGGACCGGCGGCTAGCAATCAGCCCCAGCATTTT
TRBJ1-5	NA	TRBD1	TRBV20-1	CSARMARDRGYQPQHF	TGCAGTGCTAGAATGGCCAGGGACAGGGGTTATCAGCCCCAGCATTTT
TRBJ2-3	few	NA	TRBV20-1	CSAKLDSTDTQYF	TGCAGTGCAAAGCTGGATAGTACAGATACGCAGTATTTT
TRBJ2-5	NA	TRBD2	TRBV5-1	CASTHGGEGRETQYF	TGCGCCAGCACCCACGGTGGGGAGGGCAGAGAGACCCAGTACTTC
TRBJ2-7	NA	TRBD2	TRBV15	CATSPRASGSEQYF	TGTGCCACCAGCCCGCGGGCTAGCGGGAGCGAGCAGTACTTC
TRBJ1-2	NA	NA	TRBV12-3/TRBV12-4	CASSPSGSGTYGYTF	TGTGCCAGCAGTCCTTCGGGGTCGGGGACCTATGGCTACACCTTC
TRBJ1-2	few	NA	TRBV2	CASGRDDGYTF	TGTGCCAGCGGCAGGGATGATGGCTACACCTTC
TRBJ2-1	few	TRBD1	TRBV7-9	CASSRSDREYNEQFF	TGTGCCAGCAGCCGCTCGGACAGGGAATACAATGAGCAGTTCTTC
TRBJ2-5	few	NA	TRBV5-1	CASSHSPNRVGETQYF	TGCGCCAGCAGCCACTCACCCAACAGGGTCGGGGAGACCCAGTACTTC
TRBJ2-3	NA	NA	TRBV12-3/TRBV12-4	CASSSGGIRDTQYF	TGTGCCAGCAGTTCAGGGGGGATCAGAGATACGCAGTATTTT
TRBJ2-2	few	NA	TRBV10-2	CASSPWGGELFF	TGCGCCAGCAGTCCGTGGGGCGGGGAGCTGTTTTTT
TRBJ2-3	NA	NA	TRBV5-1	CASSLFPIQGTDTQYF	TGCGCCAGCAGCTTGTTCCCCATACAGGGAACAGATACGCAGTATTTT
TRBJ1-1	NA	NA	TRBV21-1	CASTGDATEAFF	TGTGCCAGTACAGGGGACGCCACTGAAGCTTTCTTT
TRBJ1-2	NA	NA	TRBV30	CAWSVPGHAGYTF	TGTGCCTGGAGTGTTCCGGGACACGCTGGCTACACCTTC
TRBJ2-1	few	TRBD2	TRBV7-3	CASSRWTSGRANEQFF	TGTGCCAGCAGCCGCTGGACTAGCGGGAGGGCCAATGAGCAGTTCTTC
TRBJ1-3	NA	NA	TRBV30	CAWREMAGNTIYF	TGTGCCTGGAGGGAGATGGCTGGAAACACCATATATTTT
TRBJ1-1	many	NA	TRBV7-9	CASSPVLNTEAFF	TGTGCCAGCAGCCCCGTCCTGAACACTGAAGCTTTCTTT
TRBJ2-7	NA	TRBD2	TRBV6-2/TRBV6-3	CASNLAGRTPYEQYF	TGTGCCAGCAACCTAGCGGGACGCACTCCCTACGAGCAGTACTTC
TRBJ2-7	NA	TRBD2	TRBV7-2	CASSSGLAGERPVYEQYF	TGTGCCAGCAGCTCGGGACTAGCGGGAGAAAGACCGGTCTACGAGCAGTACTTC
TRBJ2-1	few	NA	TRBV10-3	CAISYHNEQFF	TGTGCCATCAGTTATCACAATGAGCAGTTCTTC
TRBJ2-1	NA	TRBD2	TRBV29-1	CSVEASLAGVPDEQFF	TGCAGCGTTGAAGCATCGCTAGCGGGAGTCCCTGATGAGCAGTTCTTC
TRBJ2-5	few	TRBD2	TRBV24-1	CATSDLPTSGGYQETQYF	TGTGCCACCAGTGACCTACCGACTAGCGGGGGGTACCAAGAGACCCAGTACTTC
TRBJ2-7	NA	NA	TRBV14	CASSQGANYEQYF	TGTGCCAGCAGCCAAGGGGCGAACTACGAGCAGTACTTC
TRBJ2-7	few	TRBD2	TRBV28	CASRAGGGPEQYF	TGTGCCAGCAGAGCGGGAGGGGGACCCGAGCAGTACTTC
TRBJ2-2	NA	NA	TRBV7-2	CASSFSTGNTGELFF	TGTGCCAGCAGCTTCTCAACCGGGAACACCGGGGAGCTGTTTTTT